The 3 T cell receptor beta chains given below trace back to one sample, sequenced in a study of Tregs in tolerant kidney transplant recipients. Produced via immunoSEQ multiplex PCR; TCRdb's table is partial and in-frame only. Seen here are about 50,000 clones, roughly 89% observed once, and the top ten hold less than 20%. The nonmyeloablative bone marrow transplants came from related graft donors, with transient mixed chimerism. The sample in question was CD8+ T cells from blood (PBMCs), obtained 12 months after the transplant. The receptors here all came from a human patient who received a combined kidney and bone marrow transplant. Some T cells may be graft donor cells.

The chain links TRBV7-9 to TRBJ2-1, with D maybe TRBD2 (6 bases). This CDR3 has 16 amino acids. V was clipped by 5 bases and J by 3 bases, with 17 bases between them. Germline V gene sequence: CDR1 SEHNR, CDR2 FQNEAQ (reference sequence). In DNA, the CDR3 is TGTGCCAGCAGCCCTATGGCGGGACTTCACTACAATGAGCAGTTCTTC. It specifies CASSPMAGLHYNEQFF.

The table lists this clone with a count of one. The rearrangement uses TRBV7-9 and TRBJ1-4, with 8 positions matching TRBD1. This CDR3 contains 17 residues. The J segment lost 3 bases and the V segment lost 2 bases, leaving 8 bases of the junction unmatched. The germline gives CDR1 SEHNR, CDR2 FQNEAQ (reference sequence). CDR3 sequence (DNA): TGTGCCAGCAGCTTATATGACAGGGGTACAGCTAATGAAAAACTGTTTTTT. It specifies CASSLYDRGTANEKLFF.

A note on this clone: Other DNA sequences in the sample encode the same CDR3. The chain carries TRBV11-2 and TRBJ2-7; D is possibly TRBD1 (5 bases). Trimming cost V 1 base and J 1 base, with 5 bases left between them. Germline V gene lookup returns CDR1 SGHAT and CDR2 FQNNGV. The CDR3 covers 13 residues. CDR3 amino acids: CASSLGTSYEQYF. The CDR3 DNA reads as TGTGCCAGCAGCTTAGGGACATCCTACGAGCAGTACTTC.